This TCR beta chain comes out of a study of cytomegalovirus exposure and HLA in healthy donors (dated by TCRdb to 2016 to 2017). About the full investigation: According to an earlier analysis of 587 of the donors, some 180 million T cells yielded 117 million unique TCR beta sequences and about 300 Gb of sequence data. Typing coverage varied by locus: roughly 620-640 donors for A, B, C, DRB1 and DQB1; approximately 520 for DQA1; some 610 for DPA1; roughly 470 for DPB1. Donor age, sex, ethnicity and CMV serostatus were compiled alongside the repertoire data. In a later analysis, previously published TCR beta repertoires from some 640 donors were re-analyzed and high-resolution HLA genotyping was added so that TCR occurrence patterns could be studied. Four to six DR-DQ haplotypes were handled as single units for association and clustering, since linkage in the cohort was strong. Approximately 300 gigabases of sequencing data and 70 million to 95 million unique TCR sequences made up an early release that covered approximately 700 HLA-typed donors. The aim of the study was to test whether cataloging public T cell receptors could identify signatures of past pathogen exposure. The genetic ancestry cluster associated with self-reported Caucasian donors included about four fifths of the 350 to 500 genotyped donors. Every repertoire in the discovery cohort had been generated on one and the same sequencing platform. To predict cytomegalovirus infection status, the study combined high-throughput TCR immunosequencing, statistical association of individual TCRs with disease status, and machine learning. Across around 400 genotyped donors of the cohort, an average of approximately 240,000 unique TCR beta nucleotide sequences per donor were sequenced, and approximately 17% of those sequences were non-productive. Rather than using new phenotypic data, the later analysis identified candidate immune exposures from TCR beta sequences and from how often those sequences occurred across donors. Besides the first cohort of about 730 subjects, a separate validation cohort made up of 120 different subjects was used. The T cell repertoires of 550 to 850 subjects were profiled by immunosequencing and related to cytomegalovirus serostatus. An earlier analysis of 500 to 650 of the donors applied high-throughput TCR beta sequencing to assess whether each TCR beta V gene segment acted as functional or pseudogenic. Class I and class II HLA loci were covered by the typing at four-digit resolution. In a later genetic analysis, genome-wide SNP genotypes for about 65% of the roughly 700 donors were used, and that subset was treated as a discovery cohort.

The cohort comprised more than 550 healthy bone marrow donors. At the time of sampling, all cohort members were nominally healthy, though unrecorded immune exposures were likely present. The donor tested CMV seronegative and was one of the 352 seronegative cohort members. A peripheral blood sample was provided by each donor, and peripheral blood mononuclear cells were used for TCR beta sequencing. Genomic DNA was extracted from the blood cell samples with the Qiagen DNeasy Blood Extraction Kit. Study-level results and caveats: Most TCR sequences were observed very rarely across donors, whereas some public TCRs were present in many individuals. A cluster of highly shared sequence variants was judged likely to be a technical artifact of the sequencing pipeline. In a later analysis, HLA-associated TCR beta chains showed more clonal expansion and lower generation probabilities than non-associated chains that were equally common. A later genetic analysis reported fewer N-insertions in productive TCRs among donors in an Asian-associated ancestry cluster than the roughly 700-donor mean. In a later analysis, some 17,000 TCR beta sequences were associated with specific HLA alleles at a false discovery rate of 0.05. In vitro tests confirmed that a few of the cytomegalovirus-associated TCR beta chains recognize cytomegalovirus antigens. Because counts were too low, about 15 rarely observed V segments, including chromosome 9 orphons, were left out of the earlier analysis of approximately 500 of the donors. According to the authors, the approach could potentially be generalized to other disease states and immunological phenotypes. Because the 87-base-pair reads could not distinguish some IMGT-functional V segments, including TRBV6-2 and TRBV6-3, those segments were excluded. In an earlier analysis of about 540 of the donors, most TCR beta V segments were observed in productive rearrangements about 87% or about 30% of the time, broadly matching IMGT annotations. An association between a missense DCLRE1C variant and V-gene and J-gene trimming of TCR beta chains was found in a later genetic analysis and replicated in an independent cohort. In a later analysis, several top co-occurrence clusters were reported to appear linked to parvovirus B19, influenza, CMV and Epstein-Barr virus. Because some donors lacked HLA typing at each locus, the association tests relied only on the typed subset. In both the original and validation cohorts, the classifier was reported to diagnose cytomegalovirus status with high specificity and sensitivity. A total of roughly 160 TCR beta chains were listed by the study as associated with cytomegalovirus. Most CMV-associated TCR beta chains appeared to be HLA-restricted in a later analysis, and the HLA associations seemed to be driven largely by CMV exposure. Presence/absence analyses assumed roughly uniform sequencing depth across donors, an assumption that may not hold. Immune exposure information for the cohort was limited to CMV serostatus. When HLA alleles, especially DR and DQ, strongly co-occurred, TCR associations were difficult to assign to individual alleles. A further reported finding was that TCR beta sequences accurately predicted the HLA-A and HLA-B alleles for most subjects in the first cohort. Correlated functional status among segregating V segments might reflect linkage disequilibrium, but an unknown experimental factor could not be ruled out. In a later analysis, the rate of TCR association differed among HLA loci, with DRB1 alleles having the most associated TCRs and HLA-C alleles having the fewest. Only TCR beta chains were sequenced in this cohort, and the absence of alpha or paired-chain data limited detectable features.

Libraries were constructed by the immunoSEQ multiplex PCR assay. For the multiplex PCR, a mixture combining 60 forward primers for TCR Vbeta segments and 13 reverse primers for TCR Jbeta segments was used. A multiplex PCR assay on genomic DNA amplified the CDR3 region of rearranged TCR beta genes. On the Illumina HiSeq System, the amplified TCR beta libraries were sequenced as 87-base-pair reads. Concerning the study's data processing: A later analysis tallied some 79 million unique TCR beta chains across the roughly 610 repertoires, and some 12 million of those chains were shared by two or more donors. Raw reads were error-corrected and collapsed into unique sequences by a nearest-neighbor algorithm in which closely related sequences were merged to remove PCR and sequencing errors. V, D and J gene segments were assigned by aligning CDR3 sequences to IMGT reference sequences. For a sequence to be retained, a match of at least six nucleotides was required to both a V gene segment and a J gene segment. A rearrangement counted as productive if the CDR3 had no stop codons and remained in frame with V and J, and every other rearrangement counted as non-productive. Following IMGT convention, CDR3 was defined as the stretch from the second conserved V-encoded cysteine to the conserved J-encoded phenylalanine. The earlier analysis of some 550 of the donors excluded any sequence lacking an unambiguous match to a single V gene segment. In an earlier analysis of a few hundred of the donors, V segments were called functional above 56.7% productive rearrangements and were called segregating when the between-donor standard deviation exceeded 5%. A statistical classification framework was developed to diagnose cytomegalovirus status using the catalog of TCR beta chain sequences. In a later analysis, V and J genes were assigned by comparing TCR nucleotide sequences against IMGT/GENE-DB human TR gene sequences. The TCRdist pipeline was used in a later analysis to assign CDR3 sequences and most-parsimonious VDJ recombination scenarios. In a later analysis, every TCR beta chain was defined by the combination of its CDR3 amino acid sequence and its V-gene family, and reads without a unique V-gene family were dropped. A later analysis removed 592 highly shared, low-generation-probability nucleotide sequences to deal with suspected cross-contamination and a sequencing artifact. In a later analysis, a clonal expansion index was calculated for each public chain from normalized within-repertoire ranks of inferred template counts. In a later analysis, generation probabilities were computed with a VDJ recombination model fitted to out-of-frame rearrangements, and the resulting probabilities were checked against IGoR. In a later analysis, TCR-TCR, TCR-HLA and TCR-CMV co-occurrence was scored with hypergeometric tests, and a repertoire-size bias correction was applied to TCR pairs. A later analysis estimated false discovery rates by permuting HLA or CMV assignments 20 times. In a later analysis, co-occurring TCRs were grouped with DBSCAN, and TCRdist sequence similarity was added when clustering was performed within HLA-allele-positive subsets. Repertoires with fewer than 30,000 or more than 120,000 public chains, plus five repertoires with anomalous nucleotide sharing, were excluded from co-occurrence clustering. TCRdb carries this immuneACCESS record with in-frame sequences only. Its versions omit some clonotypes, under half of them owing to an unresolved V gene in the studies checked, with the rest unexplained. The V and J calls and clone size are taken from that table; D and trimming were inferred from the DNA. In this sample the table shows tens of thousands of clones, 85% of which occur a single time. Over 8.5% of the sample is taken by the ten largest.

Concerning this clone itself: The antigen it recognizes is unknown. No much larger clonotype is one base removed from it; base qualities were not supplied.

Spanning cysteine to phenylalanine, the CDR3 consists of 15 amino acids. The CDR3 DNA has 45 bases and is translated from base 1. Germline trimming amounts to 2 bases on V and 0 bases on J, with 2 as the count of junction bases outside the gene matches. From the germline V gene, CDR1 is SGHRS and CDR2 is YFSETQ. The specimen was PBMCs. The V and J segments used are TRBV5-1 and TRBJ2-1; TRBD1 fits 7 bases in the junction. The TCR was taken from a female donor in good health and CMV-seronegative. At the DNA level, the sequence is TGCGCCAGCAGCTTCCGGGACAGCTCCTACAATGAGCAGTTCTTC. Its protein is CASSFRDSSYNEQFF.